These 21 T cell receptor beta chains were all obtained from the same sample, sequenced in a study of T cells in Graves' hyperthyroidism and ophthalmopathy. It was RNA transcripts that yielded the amplified TCR beta CDR3 regions. During a first-round RT-PCR of the TCR CDR3, the HTBI primer set was used. One entry per CDR3 protein, called by TCRdb with MiXCR from the multiplex PCR reads. This table holds fewer than 200,000 distinct CDR3 sequences, just under 9.5% found once. The sample comprised blood. Source of these receptors: a woman in her late teens or twenties with Graves' hyperthyroidism that later progressed to Graves' ophthalmopathy.

Ten or more counts support this clonotype. V usage is TRBV6-1 and J usage is TRBJ2-3, with TRBD2 matching 7 bases. The CDR3 has 16 residues. CDR1 and CDR2 from the germline V gene are MNHNS and SASEGT. V lost 5 bases, J lost 3 bases, and 11 bases stayed unmatched. DNA for the CDR3: TGTGCCAGCAGTTATAGCAGCGGGGTGTCTACAGATACGCAGTATTTT. Translating gives CASSYSSGVSTDTQYF.

Ten or more counts support this clonotype. This chain uses TRBV20-1 with TRBJ2-7; D is perhaps TRBD2 (5 bases). Between the trimmed V and J ends, which lost 0 bases and 3 bases, there was a span of 9 bases. The CDR3 spans 13 residues. CDR1 and CDR2 from the germline V gene are DFQATT and SNEGSKA (reference sequence). CDR3 bases: TGCAGTGCTAGAGATGCCGGGAACTACGAGCAGTACTTC. Its protein is CSARDAGNYEQYF.

The table lists this clonotype with many counts. The gene calls are TRBV14 and TRBJ1-1; TRBD1 is a possible D gene (6 bases). The CDR3 spans 14 residues. Germline V gives CDR1 SGHDN, CDR2 FVKESK. Trimming removed 4 bases from V and 4 bases from J, with 13 bases in between. CDR3 protein: CASSPRGGVTEAFF. The CDR3 bases are TGTGCCAGCAGCCCGAGGGGGGGAGTCACTGAAGCTTTCTTT. Drawing the rest from reference TRBV14 and TRBJ1-1, the complete variable domain is EAGVTQFPSHSVIEKGQTVTLRCDPISGHDNLYWYRRVMGKEIKFLLHFVKESKQDESGMPNNRFLAERTGGTYSTLKVQPAELEDSGVYFCASSPRGGVTEAFFGQGTRLTVV.

This clonotype appeared many times. J is TRBJ2-7 and V is TRBV7-9; the D is unclear. V lost 5 bases to trimming and J lost 0 bases, with 14 bases between them. Germline loops: CDR1 SEHNR, CDR2 FQNEAQ (reference sequence). The CDR3 consists of 15 residues. The chain's CDR3 is CASSLSSSSSYEQYF. In DNA form, the CDR3 reads TGTGCCAGCAGCCTATCCTCTTCGAGCTCCTACGAGCAGTACTTC.

In this sample, this clonotype turned up many times. V is TRBV7-3 and J is TRBJ2-1; no reliable D call. This CDR3 has 13 amino acids. Germline loops: CDR1 SGHTA, CDR2 FQGTGA. In nucleotides, the CDR3 is TGTACGTTTGGTAGTGGGTGTTCCAATGAGCAGTTCTTC. As protein: CTFGSGCSNEQFF.

This clonotype has at least ten counts. The chain combines TRBV18 with TRBJ1-1; D gene ambiguous. The CDR3 has 12 amino acids. From germline, CDR1 is KGHSH and CDR2 LQKENI. Trimming took off 6 bases at V and 8 bases at J, with 13 bases between the two ends. CDR3 region: CASSSPREEAFF. For the CDR3, the DNA is TGTGCCAGCTCTTCGCCAAGGGAAGAAGCTTTCTTT.

This clonotype was found many times. CDR3 coding DNA: TGTGCCAGCAGCTTACAGGCTAGCGGGGGAAGTGGATACGAGCAGTACTTC. Protein sequence: CASSLQASGGSGYEQYF. The chain uses TRBV7-2 and TRBJ2-7, with 10 positions matching TRBD2. V lost 2 bases, J lost 4 bases, and 11 bases stayed unmatched. This CDR3 region has 17 residues. Germline CDR1 and CDR2: SGHTA and FQGNSA.

This clonotype was detected many times. This chain uses TRBV10-3 with TRBJ1-3, with a possible D match to TRBD1 (5 bases). The CDR3 length is 15 residues. V was clipped by 8 bases and J by 1 base, with 15 bases between them. The germline gives CDR1 ENHRY, CDR2 SYGVKD. The CDR3 region is CAISTGQRSGNTIYF. Here the CDR3 DNA reads TGTGCCATCTCAACGGGGCAAAGGTCTGGAAACACCATATATTTT.

On this clonotype itself: Given a much more abundant clone one base away, this may be a read error. This chain connects TRBV2 to TRBJ1-1; D not resolved. The CDR3 spans 13 residues. V shed 10 bases and J shed 5 bases, with 17 bases lying between them. CDR1 is SNHLY, CDR2 FYNNEI, per germline. The CDR3 DNA sequence: TGTGCCACTACCGGTTCGGGGTGTACTGAAGCTTTCTTT. It is translated as CATTGSGCTEAFF. Drawing the rest from reference TRBV2 and TRBJ1-1, the complete variable domain is EPEVTQTPSHQVTQMGQEVILRCVPISNHLYFYWYRQILGQKVEFLVSFYNNEISEKSEIFDDQFSVERPDGSNFTLKIRSTKLEDSAMYFCATTGSGCTEAFFGQGTRLTVV.

This clonotype was seen many times. V and J are TRBV19 and TRBJ1-5; D remains unclear. V lost 1 base and J 3 bases, leaving 10 bases between the germline ends. The CDR3 runs to 15 residues. Germline loops: CDR1 LNHDA, CDR2 SQIVND (reference sequence). CDR3 protein: CASSIGGTYNQPQHF. The CDR3 nucleotides are TGTGCCAGTAGTATAGGAGGCACTTACAATCAGCCCCAGCATTTT.

This clonotype occurred many times. The chain uses TRBV11-2 and TRBJ1-4; D is uncertain. Trimming stripped 5 bases from V and 0 bases from J, with 7 bases between. Looked up from germline, CDR1 is SGHAT and CDR2 is FQNNGV. The CDR3 consists of 14 residues. This chain's CDR3 is CASSPRPTNEKLFF. Written as DNA, the CDR3 is TGTGCCAGCAGCCCTCGACCAACTAATGAAAAACTGTTTTTT.

V gene TRBV6-1 combines with J gene TRBJ2-1; 9 positions match TRBD1. The CDR3 loop spans 14 amino acids. CDR1 is MNHNS and CDR2 is SASEGT in the germline V gene. J gave up 12 bases and V 5 bases, and 11 bases lay outside the gene matches. The CDR3 region is CASSPDRGPARQFF. The CDR3 DNA reads as TGTGCCAGCAGTCCGGACAGGGGCCCTGCTCGGCAGTTCTTC.

This clonotype was recorded at least ten times. V and J are TRBV12-3 or TRBV12-4 and TRBJ2-2, with TRBD2 matching 13 bases. The CDR3 has 19 amino acids. V shed 2 bases, J shed 0 bases, and the junction held 6 bases outside the gene matches. The CDR3 DNA reads TGTGCCAGCAGTTTAAGACTAGCGGGGGGCCCCGCGAACACCGGGGAGCTGTTTTTT. It specifies CASSLRLAGGPANTGELFF.

The chain recombines TRBV28 with TRBJ2-3; no definite D call. Germline V gives CDR1 MDHEN, CDR2 SYDVKM. Trimming stripped 5 bases from V and 1 base from J, with 13 bases between. The CDR3 is 15 residues long. Written as DNA, the CDR3 is TGTGCCAGCAGTCCTAAACTTTACCGCACAGATACGCAGTATTTT. This encodes CASSPKLYRTDTQYF.

As regards this clonotype: One end of the junction is discordant with germline, which a read error may explain. The chain recombines TRBV15 with TRBJ2-1, with D maybe TRBD2 (5 bases). The germline V gene encodes CDR1 LNHNV and CDR2 YYDKDF (reference sequence). The CDR3 is made up of 16 amino acids. CDR3 loop: CVTSRDEGSRSNEQFF. The CDR3 region has the DNA TGTGTCACCAGCAGAGATGAAGGGAGCCGTAGCAATGAGCAGTTCTTC.

This clonotype has ten or more counts. The chain combines TRBV7-3 with TRBJ2-3; tentatively, D is TRBD2 (5 bases). Germline lookup yields CDR1 SGHTA and CDR2 FQGTGA. With 5 bases removed from V and 1 base from J, the gap between germline ends came to 10 bases. This CDR3 has 14 residues. CDR3 bases: TGTGCCAGCAGCGACCGGCGGGGCACAGATACGCAGTATTTT. Translation gives CASSDRRGTDTQYF.

This clonotype was seen more than once but under ten times. The V gene is TRBV7-3, the J gene TRBJ2-1; no clear D gene. The length of the CDR3 is 16 residues. Trimming left V 5 bases short and J 0 bases short, with 14 bases between. CDR1 is SGHTA, CDR2 FQGTGA, per germline. The DNA for the CDR3 is TGTGCCAGCAGCCCATCCGGGTCATTCTCCTACAATGAGCAGTTCTTC. As protein: CASSPSGSFSYNEQFF.

Many counts were recorded for this clonotype. V usage is TRBV12-3 or TRBV12-4 and J usage is TRBJ2-7; D is unresolved. V was clipped by 2 bases and J by 3 bases, with 8 bases between them. CDR3 length: 13 amino acids. CDR3 DNA: TGTGCCAGCAGTTTAAGGAACATCTACGAGCAGTACTTC. This gives the protein CASSLRNIYEQYF.

The chain is built from TRBV18 and TRBJ1-2, with unresolved D. V was pared by 2 bases and J by 0 bases, with 1 base between. Germline V CDR1 and CDR2: KGHSH, LQKENI. CDR3 size: 12 residues. The chain's CDR3 is CASSPSNYGYTF. The CDR3 DNA reads as TGTGCCAGCTCACCATCTAACTATGGCTACACCTTC.

This clonotype was seen a handful of times. This chain links TRBV4-1 with TRBJ1-3; 9 nucleotides align to TRBD1. V shed 2 bases, J shed 1 base, and the junction held 3 bases outside the gene matches. CDR1 and CDR2 (germline): MGHRA, YSYEKL. The CDR3 is made up of 16 amino acids. The CDR3 loop reads CASSQNRGRSGNTIYF. The CDR3 DNA reads TGCGCCAGCAGCCAAAACAGGGGGCGGTCTGGAAACACCATATATTTT.

In this sample, this clonotype turned up many times. V and J are TRBV5-1 and TRBJ1-1, with 11 positions matching TRBD1. After removal of 4 bases from V and 2 bases from J, the junction contained 4 bases not matched to a gene. Per germline, CDR1 SGHRS and CDR2 YFSETQ. The length of the CDR3 is 15 residues. The CDR3 loop is CASSKGQGVNTEAFF. Here the CDR3 DNA reads TGCGCCAGCAGCAAGGGACAGGGGGTTAACACTGAAGCTTTCTTT.